These T cell receptor beta chains were read from a single sample in a study of blood T cell repertoires in COVID-19. Assay used: immunoSEQ multiplex PCR; TCRdb lists only in-frame clones, some missing. The data contain 150,000 to 200,000 clones, about 80% of them seen just once; the ten biggest clones take up around 3.2%. What was sequenced was PBMCs or T cells enriched from blood (not recorded which). Every receptor here comes from a woman aged 60-75 years who had recovered from COVID-19. Each CDR3 is given with its conserved first and last residue. A D gene is named only where the DNA matches it firmly. Rows may omit the clone size; those that give it use once, few, many or a size class.

>once|.|TRBV5-1|TRBJ1-1
CASSLEPGDEAFF
TGCGCCAGCAGCTTGGAGCCAGGGGATGAAGCTTTCTTT
>.|.|TRBV3-1/TRBV3-2|TRBJ2-1
CASSYLGQDNEQFF
TGTGCCAGCAGCTATCTGGGGCAAGACAATGAGCAGTTCTTC
>.|.|TRBV7-8|TRBJ1-5
CASSLGQITNQPQHF
TGTGCCAGCAGCTTAGGACAGATAACCAATCAGCCCCAGCATTTT
>.|.|TRBV6-1|TRBJ1-6
CASSEISTGSPLHF
TGTGCCAGCAGTGAGATTAGCACGGGTTCACCCCTCCACTTT
>.|TRBD1|TRBV9|TRBJ1-6
CASSLGTANSPLHF
TGTGCCAGCAGCCTAGGGACAGCTAATTCACCCCTCCACTTT
>.|.|TRBV2|TRBJ2-7
CASSRVYEQYF
TGTGCCAGCTCGAGGGTTTACGAGCAGTACTTC
>few|.|TRBV20-1|TRBJ2-7
CSATEGGDEQYF
TGCAGTGCTACTGAAGGGGGGGACGAGCAGTACTTC
>.|TRBD1|TRBV5-1|TRBJ1-2
CASRPPGTGYGYTF
TGCGCCAGCAGACCCCCCGGGACAGGCTATGGCTACACCTTC
>.|.|TRBV30|TRBJ2-5
CAWREPGLGWQETQYF
TGTGCCTGGAGAGAACCGGGACTGGGGTGGCAAGAGACCCAGTACTTC
>.|TRBD2|TRBV18|TRBJ2-3
CASSGNQAGGPTDTQYF
TGTGCCAGCTCGGGCAACCAGGCGGGGGGGCCCACAGATACGCAGTATTTT
>.|.|TRBV30|TRBJ1-1
CAWNQRSTEAFF
TGTGCCTGGAACCAGAGGAGCACTGAAGCTTTCTTT
>.|.|TRBV28|TRBJ1-2
CASSPGQYGYTF
TGTGCCAGCAGTCCTGGACAGTATGGCTACACCTTC
>.|.|TRBV7-9|TRBJ1-5
CASSPIRYPTYSNQPQHF
TGTGCCAGCAGCCCCATAAGGTACCCGACTTATAGCAATCAGCCCCAGCATTTT
>once|TRBD1|TRBV9|TRBJ1-2
CASSSTLGQGFEGYTF
TGTGCCAGCAGCTCCACGCTAGGACAGGGGTTTGAGGGCTACACCTTC
>.|.|TRBV5-1|TRBJ1-5
CASSQVPGQPQHF
TGCGCCAGCAGCCAAGTCCCGGGGCAGCCCCAGCATTTT
>.|TRBD1|TRBV5-6|TRBJ1-2
CASSRKGALNYGYTF
TGTGCCAGCAGCCGTAAGGGGGCTCTTAACTATGGCTACACCTTC
>.|.|TRBV9|TRBJ2-2
CASSARKGGEWTGTGELFF
TGTGCCAGCAGCGCCAGAAAGGGGGGGGAATGGACGGGCACCGGGGAGCTGTTTTTT
>few|TRBD1|TRBV29-1|TRBJ2-1
CSVVGPGQGYNEQFF
TGCAGCGTTGTAGGACCGGGACAGGGCTACAATGAGCAGTTCTTC
>.|.|TRBV3-1/TRBV3-2|TRBJ1-5
CASSLHAVNQPQHF
TGTGCCAGCAGCCTTCACGCGGTAAATCAGCCCCAGCATTTT
>.|TRBD2|TRBV5-1|TRBJ2-7
CASAPSGGSYEQYF
TGCGCCAGCGCCCCTAGCGGGGGGTCCTACGAGCAGTACTTC
>.|TRBD1|TRBV6-5|TRBJ2-7
CASSGAGGYEQYF
TGTGCCAGCAGCGGGGCAGGGGGTTACGAGCAGTACTTC
>.|TRBD1|TRBV10-3|TRBJ1-5
CATLGAGGGNQPQHF
TGTGCCACCCTGGGTGCAGGGGGCGGCAATCAGCCCCAGCATTTT
>few|TRBD2|TRBV6-5|TRBJ2-2
CASRTGGSGTGELFF
TGTGCCAGCAGGACGGGGGGGAGTGGCACCGGGGAGCTGTTTTTT
>.|.|TRBV2|TRBJ1-1
CASTADWAVPEAFF
TGTGCCAGCACTGCGGACTGGGCCGTTCCAGAAGCTTTCTTT
>.|.|TRBV5-5|TRBJ1-3
CASSYTGTGNTIYF
TGTGCCAGCAGCTACACAGGGACAGGAAACACCATATATTTT
>once|.|TRBV2|TRBJ1-1
CASSGLTPTEAFF
TGTGCCAGCAGTGGATTAACTCCCACTGAAGCTTTCTTT
>.|.|TRBV7-8|TRBJ2-7
CASSPQGPTYEQYF
TGTGCCAGCAGCCCGCAGGGGCCCACCTACGAGCAGTACTTC
>few|TRBD1|TRBV5-6|TRBJ2-7
CASSLDRGYEQYF
TGTGCCAGCAGCTTGGACAGGGGATACGAGCAGTACTTC
>.|TRBD2|TRBV11-2|TRBJ2-2
CASSLAGGATGELFF
TGTGCCAGCAGCTTAGCGGGGGGGGCCACCGGGGAGCTGTTTTTT
>many|TRBD1|TRBV4-2|TRBJ2-5
CASSPRARQGGETQYF
TGTGCCAGCAGCCCAAGGGCCAGACAGGGTGGGGAGACCCAGTACTTC
>few|.|TRBV9|TRBJ1-1
CASSVDGGTNTEAFF
TGTGCCAGCAGCGTAGATGGAGGAACTAACACTGAAGCTTTCTTT